The sequence of this T cell receptor beta chain was determined in a study of vaccination and CD4 T cells after COVID-19. Across the whole study: The authors used overlapping spike peptides from SARS-CoV-2, HCoV-NL63, HCoV-OC43 and HCoV-229E to stimulate cells.

Indicated treatment: 10-day PBMC culture with coronavirus spike peptide pools or control peptides (ViraFEST assay). Cultured CD4+ T-cell DNA underwent Oncomine TCR Beta short-read sequencing. Via MiXCR, TCRdb re-called the PCR reads, giving one row per CDR3 protein. This sample carries 4,600 or so distinct CDR3 sequences, 25% to 35% of them seen once, and the ten largest clones take around 32%. In germline, CDR1 is LNHNV, CDR2 YYDKDF (reference sequence). This CDR3 comprises 15 residues. Worth noting for this clonotype: Antigen unknown. This sequence may be a read error, since a much larger clone differs from it by one base.

Sequenced sample: CD4+ T cells from blood, cultured in vitro. This chain connects TRBV15 to TRBJ1-2, with D maybe TRBD1 (6 bases). This receptor was taken from a human donor who had recovered from COVID-19. CDR3 region: CATSRDAGRGYGHTF. CDR3 in DNA: TGTGCCACCAGCAGAGATGCTGGCAGGGGATATGGCCACACCTTC. Full variable domain (remainder filled in from reference TRBV15 and TRBJ1-2): DAMVIQNPRYQVTQFGKPVTLSCSQTLNHNVMYWYQQKSSQAPKLLFHYYDKDFNNEADTPDNFQSRRPNTSFCFLDIRSPGLGDTAMYLCATSRDAGRGYGHTFGSGTRLTVV.